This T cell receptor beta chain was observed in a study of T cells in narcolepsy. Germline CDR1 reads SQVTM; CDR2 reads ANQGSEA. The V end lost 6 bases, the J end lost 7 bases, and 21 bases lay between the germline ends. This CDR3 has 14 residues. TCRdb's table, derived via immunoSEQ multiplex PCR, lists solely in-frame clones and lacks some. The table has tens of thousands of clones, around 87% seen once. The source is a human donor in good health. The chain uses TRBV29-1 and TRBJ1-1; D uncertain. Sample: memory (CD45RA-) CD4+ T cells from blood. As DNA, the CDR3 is TGCAGCGTGGTACCCCGACTATTAAAGGGTGAAGCTTTCTTT. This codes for CSVVPRLLKGEAFF.